This TCR beta chain was recorded in a study of T cell clonotyping in hematopoietic cell transplantation. Study observations and caveats: Broader posttransplant TCR repertoire diversity was predicted by graft donor and pretransplant recipient Inverse Simpson Index values.

In its sample, this clone was seen once. Antigen unknown. The time point denotes: recipient sample about 28 days before transplant, after cytoreduction. Repertoires were generated with immunoSEQ multiplex PCR, while TCRdb's copy carries only in-frame clones and drops some. The sample holds roughly 30,000 clones, roughly 91% seen once. This CDR3 comprises 14 residues. CDR1 is LNHDA and CDR2 is SQIVND in the germline V gene (reference sequence). V gave up 10 bases and J gave up 10 bases, with 20 bases separating them. Material: peripheral blood mononuclear cells, obtained before stem cell transplant. This sequence joins TRBV19 and TRBJ1-6; D is perhaps TRBD1 (5 bases). The receptor was derived from a man aged 50 to 59 with acute myeloid leukemia. Some clones in this sample may be carry-over from other donors' samples. The CDR3, as DNA: TGTGCCACGACAAACAGGTTCCCGAACTCACCCCTCCACTTT. Protein product: CATTNRFPNSPLHF.